The next 9 T cell receptor beta chains were all read from a single sample in a study of response to subunit inactivated influenza vaccine. TCRdb redid the calling of the RT-PCR reads with MiXCR, one entry per CDR3 protein. The sample has more than 250,000 distinct CDR3 sequences, around a fifth seen once. Sequenced material: PBMCs from blood, taken less than 22 months after vaccination. The origin of the receptors is a man between 50 and 70 years old who received an inactivated influenza vaccine.

The chain joins TRBV20-1 to TRBJ2-1; TRBD2 matches 11 bases. The CDR3 contains 15 residues. Per the germline V gene, CDR1 is DFQATT and CDR2 is SNEGSKA (reference sequence). V gave up 1 base and J gave up 4 bases; unmatched junction bases: 3. CDR3 sequence: CSARVLAGGYNEQFF. For the CDR3, the DNA is TGCAGTGCTAGAGTTCTAGCGGGGGGATACAATGAGCAGTTCTTC.

The rearrangement links TRBV12-3 or TRBV12-4 to TRBJ2-7, with TRBD1 matching over 7 bases. This CDR3 spans 13 amino acids. J lost 4 bases, V lost 6 bases, and 6 bases had no gene match. The CDR3 DNA reads as TGTGCCAGCAGCGAGGGACAGCCTTACGAGCAGTACTTC. It codes for CASSEGQPYEQYF.

There are a few counts of this clonotype. The CDR3 coding sequence is TGTGCCAGCAGTTACCCGGGGGCTGGAAACACCATATATTTT. Translation: CASSYPGAGNTIYF. This rearrangement joins TRBV6-5 to TRBJ1-3; D perhaps matches TRBD1 (5 bases). The CDR3 has 14 residues. In germline, CDR1 is MNHEY, CDR2 SVGAGI. The V and J ends lost 2 bases and 2 bases respectively, with 7 bases between them.

The chain combines TRBV6-1 with TRBJ1-5; the match to TRBD1 covers 7 bases. From germline, CDR1 is MNHNS and CDR2 SASEGT. The CDR3 extends over 15 amino acids. V lost 7 bases and J lost 3; bases outside the gene matches: 9. CDR3 sequence: CASTTQGGPNQPQHF. The CDR3 nucleotides are TGTGCCAGCACCACCCAGGGGGGGCCCAATCAGCCCCAGCATTTT.

The J gene is TRBJ2-3, the V gene TRBV29-1; 9 bases are shared with TRBD1. In germline, CDR1 is SQVTM, CDR2 ANQGSEA. The junction had 11 bases not matched to a gene; V was cut back by 8 bases and J by 5 bases. CDR3 length: 14 amino acids. The chain's CDR3 is CSTWDRDTEDTQYF. CDR3 DNA: TGCAGCACATGGGACAGGGACACCGAAGATACGCAGTATTTT.

CDR3 coding DNA: TGTGCCAGCAGTGAATTGGGGGACGAGACCCAGTACTTC. Translation gives CASSELGDETQYF. The chain links TRBV25-1 to TRBJ2-5; D possibly uses TRBD1 or TRBD2 (5 bases each). Germline CDR1 reads MGHDK; CDR2 reads SYGVNS. The CDR3 contains 13 residues. Trimming left V 1 base short and J 5 bases short, with 8 bases between.

This clonotype has more than one count but fewer than ten. The chain carries TRBV12-3 or TRBV12-4 and TRBJ1-1; 8 bases map to TRBD1. V shed 7 bases and J 7 bases; nucleotides not matched to a gene: 17. The CDR3 spans 16 residues. As DNA, the CDR3 is TGTGCCAGCACCTCTTCAGGGGGCCTCGGGGGAGTTGAAGCTTTCTTT. Translation: CASTSSGGLGGVEAFF.

The chain couples TRBV4-3 to TRBJ1-1, with D perhaps matching TRBD1 (5 bases). V lost 6 bases, J lost 1 base, and 15 bases lay in between. Germline CDR1 reads LGHNA; CDR2 reads YSLEER. The CDR3 is made up of 15 amino acids. The CDR3 sequence: CASRTNDRTNTEAFF. Written as DNA, the CDR3 is TGCGCCAGCAGGACAAACGACAGAACGAACACTGAAGCTTTCTTT.

This clonotype was detected only a few times. This chain uses TRBV20-1 with TRBJ1-4; 7 bases align to TRBD1. The CDR3 is 15 amino acids. J lost 4 bases, V lost 2 bases, and 7 bases had no gene match. Germline V CDR1 and CDR2: DFQATT, SNEGSKA (reference sequence). Written as DNA, the CDR3 is TGCAGTGCTAGACCTCCGGGACAGTATAATGAAAAACTGTTTTTT. It specifies CSARPPGQYNEKLFF.